These T cell receptor beta chains were read from a single sample in a study of brain T cells in children with intractable seizures. Profiled with immunoSEQ multiplex PCR; TCRdb holds only in-frame clones, not every one. The top ten hold 3.8% of the sample, which has under 150,000 clones, approximately 94% seen once. The source was peripheral blood, collected at surgery. The receptors were gathered from a boy less than two years old with hemimegalencephaly and intractable seizures. The CDR3 runs from the conserved cysteine through the conserved F or W. A D gene is named only where the DNA matches it firmly. Expanded clones are given a class, and other clones once, few, many or no size at all.

cdr3_aa	cdr3_nt	v_call	j_call	clone_size	d_call
CASSLTGALNTEAFF	TGTGCCAGCAGCTTAACGGGGGCTCTGAACACTGAAGCTTTCTTT	TRBV7-3	TRBJ1-1	NA	NA
CASSLGGLAGGGYYEQFF	TGTGCCAGCAGCTTAGGAGGACTAGCGGGAGGTGGATACTATGAGCAGTTCTTC	TRBV7-8	TRBJ2-1	NA	TRBD2
CASSVGPTGGGELFF	TGTGCCAGCAGCGTAGGACCGACAGGCGGCGGGGAGCTGTTTTTT	TRBV9	TRBJ2-2	NA	NA
CASSWNTGELFF	TGTGCCAGCAGCTGGAACACCGGGGAGCTGTTTTTT	TRBV7-9	TRBJ2-2	NA	NA
CASSVRGEDQPQHF	TGTGCCAGCAGTGTTAGGGGGGAGGATCAGCCCCAGCATTTT	TRBV2	TRBJ1-5	NA	NA
CASSVGQGGAYEQYF	TGTGCCAGCAGCGTAGGGCAGGGGGGGGCCTACGAGCAGTACTTC	TRBV9	TRBJ2-7	once	NA
CASSPRRRGYTEAFF	TGCGCCAGCAGCCCGAGACGTCGGGGTTACACTGAAGCTTTCTTT	TRBV4-3	TRBJ1-1	NA	NA
CASTPRRVPYEQYF	TGTGCCAGCACCCCGCGGCGGGTTCCCTACGAGCAGTACTTC	TRBV28	TRBJ2-7	NA	NA
CASSLTGLAFGEQFF	TGTGCCAGCAGCCTGACGGGACTAGCATTTGGTGAGCAGTTCTTC	TRBV3-1/TRBV3-2	TRBJ2-1	NA	TRBD2
CASSSDRIYGYTF	TGTGCCAGCAGTTCTGACAGGATCTATGGCTACACCTTC	TRBV7-2	TRBJ1-2	NA	NA
CAWSTGGLGIDTQYF	TGTGCCTGGAGTACTGGGGGACTAGGAATAGATACGCAGTATTTT	TRBV30	TRBJ2-3	NA	TRBD2
CASSPGDRHTSNEKLFF	TGTGCCAGCTCACCAGGGGACAGGCACACCTCTAATGAAAAACTGTTTTTT	TRBV18	TRBJ1-4	NA	TRBD1
CATSRSRAEETQYF	TGTGCCACCAGCAGGTCGAGGGCCGAGGAGACCCAGTACTTC	TRBV15	TRBJ2-5	NA	NA
CASSVWGGTDTQYF	TGTGCCAGCAGCGTATGGGGGGGCACAGATACGCAGTATTTT	TRBV9	TRBJ2-3	NA	NA
CASSYRGTVFPNNQPQHF	TGTGCCAGTAGTTATAGGGGGACAGTTTTCCCCAACAATCAGCCCCAGCATTTT	TRBV19	TRBJ1-5	NA	TRBD1
CASSLASGEQYF	TGTGCCAGCAGCTTAGCGTCGGGAGAGCAGTACTTC	TRBV7-8	TRBJ2-7	NA	NA
CASSTHLAGGGYEQYF	TGTGCCAGCAGCACCCATCTAGCGGGAGGGGGGTATGAGCAGTACTTC	TRBV7-3	TRBJ2-7	NA	TRBD2
CASSRASNGIHYNEQFF	TGTGCCAGCAGCCGGGCATCGAACGGGATCCACTACAATGAGCAGTTCTTC	TRBV3-1/TRBV3-2	TRBJ2-1	once	NA
CASSLTSNEQFF	TGTGCCAGCAGCTTGACTAGTAATGAGCAGTTCTTC	TRBV13	TRBJ2-1	NA	NA
CASSLAVGLAGTKGELFF	TGTGCCAGCAGCTTAGCCGTAGGACTAGCGGGAACAAAGGGGGAGCTGTTTTTT	TRBV7-8	TRBJ2-2	NA	TRBD2
CSASRLAGDYEQYF	TGCAGTGCCAGTAGACTAGCGGGAGACTACGAGCAGTACTTC	TRBV20-1	TRBJ2-7	NA	TRBD2
CASSTGRARQAKNIQYF	TGTGCCAGTAGTACGGGTAGGGCGCGTCAAGCCAAAAACATTCAGTACTTC	TRBV19	TRBJ2-4	NA	NA
CASSSGRGTGELFF	TGTGCCAGTTCTAGCGGGAGGGGGACCGGGGAGCTGTTTTTT	TRBV19	TRBJ2-2	NA	TRBD2
CASSQEGLAVPYNEQFF	TGTGCCAGCAGCCAAGAGGGGTTAGCGGTTCCCTACAATGAGCAGTTCTTC	TRBV3-1/TRBV3-2	TRBJ2-1	NA	NA
CASSALGGRVGNEQFF	TGTGCCAGCAGTGCCCTTGGCGGGAGAGTTGGCAATGAGCAGTTCTTC	TRBV6-1	TRBJ2-1	NA	TRBD2
CASSQGLAGGPDNEQFF	TGTGCCAGCAGCCAGGGACTAGCGGGAGGGCCGGACAATGAGCAGTTCTTC	TRBV4-2	TRBJ2-1	NA	TRBD2
CSVGSSGQGGAGELFF	TGCAGCGTTGGGTCTAGCGGGCAGGGAGGTGCCGGGGAGCTGTTTTTT	TRBV29-1	TRBJ2-2	NA	TRBD2
CSAKGGFHMNTEAFF	TGCAGCGCTAAAGGTGGGTTTCACATGAACACTGAAGCTTTCTTT	TRBV29-1	TRBJ1-1	NA	NA
CASSVYRDRPNSPLHF	TGTGCCAGTAGTGTCTACCGGGACAGGCCAAATTCACCCCTCCACTTT	TRBV19	TRBJ1-6	NA	TRBD1
CASSPRGSGGYEQYF	TGTGCCAGCAGCCCTCGCGGTAGCGGAGGTTACGAGCAGTACTTC	TRBV11-1	TRBJ2-7	once	NA
CASSQDRGQNTGELFF	TGTGCCAGCAGCCAAGATCGGGGACAGAACACCGGGGAGCTGTTTTTT	TRBV3-1/TRBV3-2	TRBJ2-2	NA	NA
CASSTYTTSGRKTQYF	TGTGCCAGCAGTACCTATACGACTAGCGGGAGGAAGACCCAGTACTTC	TRBV27	TRBJ2-5	NA	TRBD2
CASSLTPRGDQGAQYF	TGTGCCAGCAGCTTAACCCCTCGGGGCGACCAGGGGGCGCAGTACTTC	TRBV7-3	TRBJ2-7	NA	TRBD1
CASSPLMDSYEQYF	TGTGCCAGCAGCCCCCTGATGGACTCCTACGAGCAGTACTTC	TRBV7-8	TRBJ2-7	NA	NA
CASSPGQGGTGELFF	TGTGCCAGCAGTCCCGGACAGGGGGGCACCGGGGAGCTGTTTTTT	TRBV2	TRBJ2-2	NA	TRBD1
CASSPTSGRSSEQYF	TGCGCCAGCAGCCCGACTAGCGGGAGGTCAAGCGAGCAGTACTTC	TRBV5-1	TRBJ2-7	NA	TRBD2
CSVETWMNTEAFF	TGCAGCGTTGAAACCTGGATGAACACTGAAGCTTTCTTT	TRBV29-1	TRBJ1-1	once	NA
CASSLVQGDNEKLFF	TGTGCCAGCAGCTTAGTACAGGGGGATAATGAAAAACTGTTTTTT	TRBV7-9	TRBJ1-4	NA	TRBD1
CASSLENAWDAQYF	TGTGCCAGCAGCTTAGAAAATGCCTGGGATGCGCAGTATTTT	TRBV11-2	TRBJ2-3	NA	NA
CSVGGTSGTDTQYF	TGCAGCGTTGGTGGGACTAGCGGCACAGATACGCAGTATTTT	TRBV29-1	TRBJ2-3	NA	TRBD2
CASSLYRTTKEEVYGYTF	TGTGCCAGCAGCTTGTATAGGACAACTAAAGAGGAAGTCTATGGCTACACCTTC	TRBV5-8	TRBJ1-2	NA	NA
CASRGLAGNNEQFF	TGTGCCAGCAGGGGACTAGCGGGAAACAATGAGCAGTTCTTC	TRBV6-5	TRBJ2-1	NA	TRBD2
CASSKATSGRHEQYF	TGTGCCAGCAGCAAAGCGACTAGCGGGAGGCACGAGCAGTACTTC	TRBV21-1	TRBJ2-7	NA	NA
CASSPTGERKDTQYF	TGTGCCAGCAGCCCAACGGGGGAAAGGAAAGATACGCAGTATTTT	TRBV7-3	TRBJ2-3	NA	NA
CSVSTGTSGRLTNEQFF	TGCAGCGTCTCGACCGGGACTAGCGGGAGGTTAACCAATGAGCAGTTCTTC	TRBV29-1	TRBJ2-1	NA	TRBD2
CASSLVVAGGVGETQYF	TGTGCCAGCAGTTTAGTCGTGGCGGGAGGAGTCGGGGAGACCCAGTACTTC	TRBV27	TRBJ2-5	NA	TRBD2
CASSRPSSTDTQYF	TGTGCCAGCAGCCGGCCTTCGAGCACAGATACGCAGTATTTT	TRBV7-9	TRBJ2-3	NA	NA
CASRVHMNTEAFF	TGTGCCAGCAGGGTCCACATGAACACTGAAGCTTTCTTT	TRBV2	TRBJ1-1	NA	NA
CASSSGSSTDTQYF	TGCGCCAGCAGCTCGGGATCTAGCACAGATACGCAGTATTTT	TRBV5-1	TRBJ2-3	NA	NA
CASSLWSGPYEQYF	TGTGCCAGCAGCTTGTGGAGCGGGCCGTACGAGCAGTACTTC	TRBV5-5	TRBJ2-7	NA	NA
CASSLTRGNTIYF	TGTGCCAGCAGTTTAACCCGGGGAAACACCATATATTTT	TRBV27	TRBJ1-3	NA	NA
CATGGTGAEREQFF	TGTGCCACGGGCGGGACAGGGGCGGAAAGGGAGCAGTTCTTC	TRBV25-1	TRBJ2-1	once	TRBD1
CASSRLLAGEQFF	TGTGCCAGCAGCCGTCTCCTAGCCGGTGAGCAGTTCTTC	TRBV3-1/TRBV3-2	TRBJ2-1	NA	NA
CASRTGQGAFGANVLTF	TGCGCCAGCAGAACGGGACAGGGGGCGTTCGGGGCCAACGTCCTGACTTTC	TRBV5-1	TRBJ2-6	NA	TRBD1
CASSLRGAEPSGNTIYF	TGTGCCAGCAGCTTGCGAGGTGCAGAGCCCTCTGGAAACACCATATATTTT	TRBV5-4	TRBJ1-3	once	NA
CASSLKRREDLTSQFF	TGTGCCAGCAGCTTAAAAAGGCGGGAGGACCTCACTTCGCAGTTCTTC	TRBV7-8	TRBJ2-1	NA	TRBD2
CASSFGWAHEQYF	TGTGCCAGCAGCTTCGGATGGGCACACGAGCAGTACTTC	TRBV5-4	TRBJ2-7	NA	NA
CASSIDGAGGALYEQYF	TGTGCCAGTAGTATAGATGGGGCAGGGGGCGCCCTCTACGAGCAGTACTTC	TRBV19	TRBJ2-7	NA	TRBD1
CASSLREGSGELFF	TGTGCCAGCAGTTTAAGGGAAGGGTCCGGGGAGCTGTTTTTT	TRBV6-7	TRBJ2-2	NA	NA
CASTHGQGSYEQYF	TGTGCCAGCACCCATGGACAGGGGTCCTACGAGCAGTACTTC	TRBV11-2	TRBJ2-7	NA	TRBD1